The entry below gives a single TCR beta chain sequence along with its context. At one of its ends the junction is not consistent with the germline gene, which may arise from a read error. The data were obtained in a study of blood T cell repertoires in COVID-19. Overall study context: Sites across the United States, Italy and Spain contributed samples from acute and convalescent COVID-19. PBMCs, B-cell-depleted T cells, or T cells provided the cDNA or gDNA that made up the material.

Authors' analysis steps: Amplification of reference gene primers was used by the study to estimate nucleated cell counts. Assay: immunoSEQ multiplex PCR; the TCRdb copy retains only in-frame clones and omits some. V and J calls and clone size come straight from that table; D and trimming were deduced from the DNA. The sample includes 84,000 or so clones, about 81% seen only once; the top ten take 10% to 15%. Germline V CDR1 and CDR2: SNHLY, FYNNEI. The CDR3 is 12 residues long. Sequencing input: peripheral blood. The rearrangement uses TRBV2 and TRBJ2-7; no clear D. The receptor was derived from a human donor in a cohort sampled during active COVID-19. In DNA, the CDR3 is TGTGCCAGCAGGGAAGACTCTCCCGAGCAGTACTTC. Residues: CASREDSPEQYF.